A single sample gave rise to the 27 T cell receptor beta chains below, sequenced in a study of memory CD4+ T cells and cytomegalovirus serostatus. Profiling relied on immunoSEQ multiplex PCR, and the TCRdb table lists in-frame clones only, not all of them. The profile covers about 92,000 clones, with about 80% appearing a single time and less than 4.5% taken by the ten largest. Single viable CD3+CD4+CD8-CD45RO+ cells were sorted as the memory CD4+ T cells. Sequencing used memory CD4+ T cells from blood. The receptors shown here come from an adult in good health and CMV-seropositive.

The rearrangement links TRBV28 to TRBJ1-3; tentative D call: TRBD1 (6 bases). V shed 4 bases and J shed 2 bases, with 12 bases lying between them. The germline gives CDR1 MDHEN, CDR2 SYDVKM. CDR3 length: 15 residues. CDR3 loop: CASSSPGGTGNTIYF. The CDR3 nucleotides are TGTGCCAGCAGTTCCCCCGGGGGCACTGGAAACACCATATATTTT.

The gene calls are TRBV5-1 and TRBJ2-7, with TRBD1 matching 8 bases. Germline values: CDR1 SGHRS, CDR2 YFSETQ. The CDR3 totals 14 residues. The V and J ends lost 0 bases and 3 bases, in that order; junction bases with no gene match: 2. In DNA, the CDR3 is TGCGCCAGCAGCTTGGGACAGGGGTACTACGAGCAGTACTTC. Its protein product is CASSLGQGYYEQYF.

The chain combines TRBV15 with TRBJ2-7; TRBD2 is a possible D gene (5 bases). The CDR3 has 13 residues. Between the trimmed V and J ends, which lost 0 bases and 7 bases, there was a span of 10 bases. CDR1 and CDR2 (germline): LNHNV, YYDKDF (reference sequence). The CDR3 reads CATSRDEGREQYF. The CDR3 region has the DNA TGTGCCACCAGCAGAGATGAGGGAAGAGAGCAGTACTTC. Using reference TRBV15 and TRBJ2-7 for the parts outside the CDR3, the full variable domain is DAMVIQNPRYQVTQFGKPVTLSCSQTLNHNVMYWYQQKSSQAPKLLFHYYDKDFNNEADTPDNFQSRRPNTSFCFLDIRSPGLGDTAMYLCATSRDEGREQYFGPGTRLTVT.

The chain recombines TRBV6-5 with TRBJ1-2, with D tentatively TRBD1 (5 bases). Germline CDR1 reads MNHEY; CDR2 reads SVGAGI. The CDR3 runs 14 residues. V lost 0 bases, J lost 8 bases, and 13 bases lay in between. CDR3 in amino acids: CASSYSGRGQGYTF. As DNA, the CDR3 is TGTGCCAGCAGTTACTCGGGAAGGGGTCAAGGCTACACCTTC.

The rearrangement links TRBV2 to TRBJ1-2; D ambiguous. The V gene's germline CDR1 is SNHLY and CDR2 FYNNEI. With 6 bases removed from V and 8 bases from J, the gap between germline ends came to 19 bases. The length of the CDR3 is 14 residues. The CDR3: CASSYSPRSRGYTF. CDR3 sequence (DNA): TGTGCCAGCAGCTACAGCCCCAGGAGTCGCGGCTACACCTTC.

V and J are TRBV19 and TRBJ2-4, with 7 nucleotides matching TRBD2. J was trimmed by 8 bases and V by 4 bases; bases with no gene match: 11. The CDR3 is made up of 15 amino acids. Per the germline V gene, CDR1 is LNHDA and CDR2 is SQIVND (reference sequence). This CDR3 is CASSKAGEFRYIQYF. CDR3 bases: TGTGCCAGTAGTAAGGCGGGAGAGTTCAGGTACATTCAGTACTTC.

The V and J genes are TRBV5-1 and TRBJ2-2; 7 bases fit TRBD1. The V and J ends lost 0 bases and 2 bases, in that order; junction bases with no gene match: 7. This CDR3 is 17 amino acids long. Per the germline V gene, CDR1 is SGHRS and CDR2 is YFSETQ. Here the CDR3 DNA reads TGCGCCAGCAGCTTGGTTTGGACAGGACCTAACACCGGGGAGCTGTTTTTT. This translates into CASSLVWTGPNTGELFF.

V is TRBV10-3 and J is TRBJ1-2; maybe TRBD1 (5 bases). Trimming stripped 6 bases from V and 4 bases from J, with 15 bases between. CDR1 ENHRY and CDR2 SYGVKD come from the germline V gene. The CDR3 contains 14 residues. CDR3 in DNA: TGTGCCATCAGACGTACAGGAACCTTCTATGGCTACACCTTC. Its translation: CAIRRTGTFYGYTF.

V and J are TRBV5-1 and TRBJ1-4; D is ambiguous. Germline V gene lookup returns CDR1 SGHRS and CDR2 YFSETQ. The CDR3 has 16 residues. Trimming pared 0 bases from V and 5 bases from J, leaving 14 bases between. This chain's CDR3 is CASSLGLGAVNEKLFF. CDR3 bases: TGCGCCAGCAGCTTGGGGTTGGGCGCGGTAAATGAAAAACTGTTTTTT.

CDR3 nucleotides: TGTGCCAGCTCACCAGACAGCTTCGAGCAGTACTTC. Its protein is CASSPDSFEQYF. The chain employs TRBV18 and TRBJ2-7; D may be TRBD1 (5 bases). Germline V gene data show CDR1 as KGHSH and CDR2 as LQKENI. This CDR3 region has 12 residues. V dropped 2 bases and J dropped 6 bases, with 8 bases sitting between them.

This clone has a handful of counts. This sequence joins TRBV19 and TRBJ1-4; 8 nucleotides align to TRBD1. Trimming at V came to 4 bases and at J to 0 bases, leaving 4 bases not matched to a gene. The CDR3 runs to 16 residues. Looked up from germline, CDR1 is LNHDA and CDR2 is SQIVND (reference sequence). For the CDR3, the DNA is TGTGCCAGTAGTACCGGACAGGGTGCAACTAATGAAAAACTGTTTTTT. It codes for CASSTGQGATNEKLFF. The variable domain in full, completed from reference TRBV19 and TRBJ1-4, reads DGGITQSPKYLFRKEGQNVTLSCEQNLNHDAMYWYRQDPGQGLRLIYYSQIVNDFQKGDIAEGYSVSREKKESFPLTVTSAQKNPTAFYLCASSTGQGATNEKLFFGSGTQLSVL.

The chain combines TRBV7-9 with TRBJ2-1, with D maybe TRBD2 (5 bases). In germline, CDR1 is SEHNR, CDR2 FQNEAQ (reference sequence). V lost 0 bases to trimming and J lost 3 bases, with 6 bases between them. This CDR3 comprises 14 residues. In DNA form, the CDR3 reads TGTGCCAGCAGCTTAGCGGGAGTCTACAATGAGCAGTTCTTC. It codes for CASSLAGVYNEQFF.

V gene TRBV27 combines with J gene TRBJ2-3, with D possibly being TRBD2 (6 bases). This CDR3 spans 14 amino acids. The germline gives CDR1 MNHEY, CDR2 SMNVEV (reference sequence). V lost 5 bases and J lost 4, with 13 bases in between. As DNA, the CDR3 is TGTGCCAGCAGTCGCTGGGAGCGGGCAGATACGCAGTATTTT. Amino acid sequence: CASSRWERADTQYF.

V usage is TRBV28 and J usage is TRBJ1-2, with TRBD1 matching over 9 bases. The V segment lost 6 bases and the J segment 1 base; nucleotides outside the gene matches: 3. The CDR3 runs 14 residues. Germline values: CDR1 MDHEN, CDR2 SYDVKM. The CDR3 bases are TGTGCCAGCAGCCCGGGACAGGGTAACTATGGCTACACCTTC. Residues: CASSPGQGNYGYTF.

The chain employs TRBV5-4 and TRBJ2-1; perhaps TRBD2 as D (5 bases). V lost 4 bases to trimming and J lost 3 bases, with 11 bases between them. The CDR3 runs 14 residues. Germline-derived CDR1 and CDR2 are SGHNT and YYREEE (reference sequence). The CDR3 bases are TGTGCCAGCAGCGCTCTAACTAGCTACAATGAGCAGTTCTTC. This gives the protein CASSALTSYNEQFF.

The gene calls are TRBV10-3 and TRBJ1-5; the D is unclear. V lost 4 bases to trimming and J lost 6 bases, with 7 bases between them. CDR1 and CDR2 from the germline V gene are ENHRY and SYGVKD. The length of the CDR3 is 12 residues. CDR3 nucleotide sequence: TGTGCCATCAGTGTTGAGGGTCAGCCCCAGCATTTT. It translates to CAISVEGQPQHF.

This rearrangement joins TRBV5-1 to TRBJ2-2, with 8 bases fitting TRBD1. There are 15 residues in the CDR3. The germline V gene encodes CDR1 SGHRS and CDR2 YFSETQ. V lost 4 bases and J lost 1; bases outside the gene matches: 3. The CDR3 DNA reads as TGCGCCAGCAGCCACGGGACAGGGAACACCGGGGAGCTGTTTTTT. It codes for CASSHGTGNTGELFF.

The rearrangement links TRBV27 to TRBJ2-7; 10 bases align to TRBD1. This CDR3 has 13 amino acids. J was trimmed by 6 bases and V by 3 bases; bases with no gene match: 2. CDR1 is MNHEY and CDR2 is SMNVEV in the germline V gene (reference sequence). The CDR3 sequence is CASSFRDRGEQYF. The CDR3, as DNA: TGTGCCAGCAGTTTCCGGGACAGGGGCGAGCAGTACTTC.

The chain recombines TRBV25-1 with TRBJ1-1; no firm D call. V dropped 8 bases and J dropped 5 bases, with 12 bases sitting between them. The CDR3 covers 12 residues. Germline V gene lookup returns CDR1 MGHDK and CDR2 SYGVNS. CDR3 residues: CASRDISTEAFF. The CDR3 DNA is TGTGCCAGCCGCGACATAAGTACTGAAGCTTTCTTT.

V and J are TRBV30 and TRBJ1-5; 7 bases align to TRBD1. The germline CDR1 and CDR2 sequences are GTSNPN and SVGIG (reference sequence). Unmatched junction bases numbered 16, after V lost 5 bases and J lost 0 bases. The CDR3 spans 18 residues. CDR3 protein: CAWSPRTGQKYSNQPQHF. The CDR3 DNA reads TGTGCCTGGTCTCCTCGGACAGGCCAAAAATATAGCAATCAGCCCCAGCATTTT.

CDR3 amino acids: CASSPPRNYGYTF. CDR3 coding DNA: TGTGCCAGCAGCCCCCCAAGAAACTATGGCTACACCTTC. The V and J genes are TRBV7-2 and TRBJ1-2; D ambiguous. This CDR3 has 13 amino acids. With 5 bases removed from V and 2 bases from J, the gap between germline ends came to 9 bases. The germline gives CDR1 SGHTA, CDR2 FQGNSA.

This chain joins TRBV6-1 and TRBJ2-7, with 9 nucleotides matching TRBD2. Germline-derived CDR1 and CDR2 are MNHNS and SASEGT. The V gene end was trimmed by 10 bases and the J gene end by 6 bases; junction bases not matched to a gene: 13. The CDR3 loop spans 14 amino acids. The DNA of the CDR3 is TGTGCCACCGACCTCGGGCGGGAGGGCCTCGAGCAGTACTTC. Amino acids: CATDLGREGLEQYF.

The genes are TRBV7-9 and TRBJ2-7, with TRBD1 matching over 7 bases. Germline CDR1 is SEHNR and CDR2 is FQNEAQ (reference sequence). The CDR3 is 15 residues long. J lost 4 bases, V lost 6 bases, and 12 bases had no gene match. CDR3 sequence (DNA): TGTGCCAGCAGTCTAGGGACAGAGCTAAGGTACGAGCAGTACTTC. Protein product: CASSLGTELRYEQYF.

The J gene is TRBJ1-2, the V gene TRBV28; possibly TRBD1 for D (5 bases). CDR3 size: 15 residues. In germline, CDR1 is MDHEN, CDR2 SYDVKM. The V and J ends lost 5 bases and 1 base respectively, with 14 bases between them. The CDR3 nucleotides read TGTGCCAGCAGTAAGAGCCTCCAGGGTAACTATGGCTACACCTTC. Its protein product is CASSKSLQGNYGYTF.

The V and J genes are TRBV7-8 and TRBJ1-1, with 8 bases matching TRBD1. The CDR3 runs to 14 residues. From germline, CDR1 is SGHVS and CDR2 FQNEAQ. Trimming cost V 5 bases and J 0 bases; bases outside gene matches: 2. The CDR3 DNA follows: TGTGCCAGCAGCCAGGGGGCCCTGAACACTGAAGCTTTCTTT. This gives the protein CASSQGALNTEAFF.

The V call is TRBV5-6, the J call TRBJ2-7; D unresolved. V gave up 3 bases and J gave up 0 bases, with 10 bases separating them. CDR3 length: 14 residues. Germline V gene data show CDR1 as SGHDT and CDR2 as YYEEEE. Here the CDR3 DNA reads TGTGCCAGCAGCTCCCGGACCCTCTCCTACGAGCAGTACTTC. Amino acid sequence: CASSSRTLSYEQYF. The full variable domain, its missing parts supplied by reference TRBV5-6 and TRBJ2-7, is DAGVTQSPTHLIKTRGQQVTLRCSPKSGHDTVSWYQQALGQGPQFIFQYYEEEERQRGNFPDRFSGHQFPNYSSELNVNALLLGDSALYLCASSSRTLSYEQYFGPGTRLTVT.

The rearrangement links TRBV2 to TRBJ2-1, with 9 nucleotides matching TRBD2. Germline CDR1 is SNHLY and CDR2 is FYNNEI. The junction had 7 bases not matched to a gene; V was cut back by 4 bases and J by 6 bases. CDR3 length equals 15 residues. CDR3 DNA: TGTGCCAGCAGTGCCGCTAGCGGGAATTTCAATGAGCAGTTCTTC. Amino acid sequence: CASSAASGNFNEQFF.